This passage covers 18 T cell receptor beta chains from one sample sequenced in a study of T cell repertoires in cytomegalovirus infection. MiXCR, applied by TCRdb to the reads, yields one record per CDR3 protein. This table holds about 740,000 distinct CDR3 sequences, roughly 35% found once. Sequenced input: PBMCs. These receptors all stem from a human donor in good health (CMV status not recorded). Some clones in this sample may be carry-over from other donors' samples.

This clonotype was detected ten times or more. The chain links TRBV7-2 to TRBJ2-1; D is tentatively TRBD1 or TRBD2 (5 bases each). The CDR3 has 16 amino acids. CDR1 is SGHTA, CDR2 FQGNSA, per germline. With 2 bases removed from V and 1 base from J, the gap between germline ends came to 12 bases. The CDR3 is CASSLFWGISYNEQFF. In DNA, the CDR3 is TGTGCCAGCAGCTTATTTTGGGGGATATCCTACAATGAGCAGTTCTTC.

A note on this clonotype: This may be a read error, as it is one base from a much larger clone. J is TRBJ2-7 and V is TRBV7-6; D is ambiguous. The CDR3 spans 12 residues. V lost 7 bases and J 6 bases, leaving 13 bases between the germline ends. Germline-derived CDR1 and CDR2 are SGHVS and FNYEAQ. The CDR3 region is CASNSHGVEQYF. In nucleotides, the CDR3 is TGTGCCAGCAATAGTCACGGAGTCGAGCAGTACTTC.

This clonotype was observed many times. J is TRBJ1-2 and V is TRBV19, with unresolved D. V was pared by 5 bases and J by 1 base, with 11 bases between. The CDR3 has 14 residues. Germline loops: CDR1 LNHDA, CDR2 SQIVND (reference sequence). CDR3 sequence (DNA): TGTGCCAGTAGTGTCTCAGTTCGTAACTATGGCTACACCTTC. Translated, it gives CASSVSVRNYGYTF.

This chain uses TRBV28 with TRBJ2-2; TRBD1 is a possible D gene (6 bases). Germline CDR1 is MDHEN and CDR2 is SYDVKM. The CDR3 is made up of 16 amino acids. The germline V and J ends were trimmed by 3 bases and 2 bases, with 13 bases remaining between them. The CDR3 spells CASSFLTGANTGELFF. In nucleotides, the CDR3 is TGTGCCAGCAGTTTCCTGACAGGTGCCAACACCGGGGAGCTGTTTTTT.

In its sample, this clonotype was seen many times. V usage is TRBV7-9 and J usage is TRBJ2-2; D unresolved. The germline V gene has CDR1 SEHNR and CDR2 FQNEAQ (reference sequence). Trimming left V 5 bases short and J 4 bases short, with 8 bases between. This CDR3 contains 13 residues. CDR3 sequence (DNA): TGTGCCAGCAGCAAATGGGGCACCGGGGAGCTGTTTTTT. Amino acid sequence: CASSKWGTGELFF.

This clonotype has a handful of counts. The chain couples TRBV29-1 to TRBJ1-1; D is uncertain. Deletions cut 8 bases from V and 2 bases from J, with 15 bases between. CDR3 size: 13 residues. CDR1 is SQVTM and CDR2 is ANQGSEA in the germline V gene. The CDR3 coding sequence is TGCAGCTCGGCCCCGAGGTCCAACACTGAAGCTTTCTTT. As protein: CSSAPRSNTEAFF.

This clonotype was counted between two and nine times. The CDR3 DNA reads TGTGCCAGCAGCTCCCGGGCCGGTAGCGGGGACACCGGGGAGCTGTTTTTT. Encoded protein: CASSSRAGSGDTGELFF. V is TRBV7-8 and J is TRBJ2-2; 8 bases agree with TRBD2. The CDR3 is 17 residues long. Germline CDR1 and CDR2: SGHVS and FQNEAQ. V lost 4 bases to trimming and J lost 3 bases; unmatched junction nucleotides: 10.

V and J are TRBV6-2 or TRBV6-3 and TRBJ2-5; TRBD2 agrees at 8 bases. V shed 3 bases and J 3 bases; nucleotides not matched to a gene: 12. The CDR3 totals 17 residues. Per germline, CDR1 MNHEY and CDR2 SVGEGT. The CDR3 bases are TGTGCCAGCAGTTATCGGAGCGGGAGTGTTTCCAAAGAGACCCAGTACTTC. Its translation is CASSYRSGSVSKETQYF.

With regard to this clonotype: The conserved final phenylalanine or tryptophan is absent from the CDR3, which likely points to a read error. The gene calls are TRBV11-2 and TRBJ2-6; D may match TRBD1 or TRBD2 (5 bases each). Trimming took off 1 base at V and 4 bases at J, with 20 bases between the two ends. The CDR3 extends over 19 amino acids. Germline values: CDR1 SGHAT, CDR2 FQNNGV. The DNA for the CDR3 is TGTGCCAGCAGCTTAGGACCCCACAAGGGGACCGGGGGGGCCAACGTCCTGACTTTA. Encoded protein: CASSLGPHKGTGGANVLTL.

This clonotype was counted between two and nine times. The genes are TRBV7-8 and TRBJ2-2; 7 positions match TRBD2. The CDR3 consists of 14 residues. Germline CDR1 is SGHVS and CDR2 is FQNEAQ. V shed 3 bases, J shed 4 bases, and the junction held 2 bases outside the gene matches. CDR3 sequence reads: CASSLGLSTGELFF. The CDR3 bases are TGTGCCAGCAGCTTGGGACTAAGCACCGGGGAGCTGTTTTTT.

The V call is TRBV7-8, the J call TRBJ1-6; D is possibly TRBD1 (5 bases). Trimming removed 2 bases from V and 9 bases from J, with 11 bases in between. The CDR3 length is 14 residues. In germline, CDR1 is SGHVS, CDR2 FQNEAQ. Here the CDR3 DNA reads TGTGCCAGCAGCTTATGGGGGGGAGGTTCACCCCTCCACTTT. It specifies CASSLWGGGSPLHF.

This clonotype came up once. In DNA, the CDR3 is TGTGCCAGCATAGAGGGCTCTTCCTACAATGAGCAGTTCTTC. It specifies CASIEGSSYNEQFF. The chain joins TRBV11-2 to TRBJ2-1, with D possibly TRBD2 on 5 matching bases. Germline values: CDR1 SGHAT, CDR2 FQNNGV. Trimming removed 7 bases at V and 1 base at J, with 11 bases between. This CDR3 has 14 amino acids.

This clonotype was detected once. The CDR3 coding sequence is TGTGCCAGCACCGACCGGGGGGGGGGGACTGAAGCTTTCTTT. Its translation: CASTDRGGGTEAFF. J is TRBJ1-1 and V is TRBV2, with D possibly TRBD1 on 5 matching bases. The length of the CDR3 is 14 residues. Looked up from germline, CDR1 is SNHLY and CDR2 is FYNNEI. The V end lost 7 bases, the J end lost 5 bases, and 17 bases lay between the germline ends.

This rearrangement joins TRBV20-1 to TRBJ1-1; D is undetermined. V was cut by 5 bases and J by 1 base, with 8 bases left in between. The CDR3 consists of 12 residues. Germline V gene data show CDR1 as DFQATT and CDR2 as SNEGSKA (reference sequence). CDR3 loop: CSAGWRNTEAFF. The CDR3, as DNA: TGCAGTGCTGGTTGGCGGAACACTGAAGCTTTCTTT.

The V gene is TRBV4-1, the J gene TRBJ2-7; 8 bases are a match to TRBD2. Per germline, CDR1 MGHRA and CDR2 YSYEKL. Trimming took 3 bases from V and 3 from J; bases not matched to a gene: 7. The CDR3 spans 15 residues. Written as DNA, the CDR3 is TGCGCCAGCAGCCAGGCCACCAGCGGGGGCTACGAGCAGTACTTC. This translates into CASSQATSGGYEQYF.

The V call is TRBV14, the J call TRBJ2-7, with a tentative D call TRBD1 (5 bases). Trimming took off 1 base at V and 12 bases at J, with 19 bases between the two ends. Germline-derived CDR1 and CDR2 are SGHDN and FVKESK. This CDR3 has 14 residues. The CDR3 bases are TGTGCCAGCAGCCAAGGCAGGGCTTCCTACGAGACGTACTTC. Protein: CASSQGRASYETYF.

The chain uses TRBV19 and TRBJ1-2; 7 bases fit TRBD1. Germline-derived CDR1 and CDR2 are LNHDA and SQIVND (reference sequence). The CDR3 loop spans 14 amino acids. With V trimmed by 7 bases and J by 4 bases, 9 bases remained unmatched. The CDR3 bases are TGTGCCAGTACCAGGGGGGGAGTCGGCTATGGCTACACCTTC. Protein: CASTRGGVGYGYTF.

This clonotype was counted between two and nine times. The V gene is TRBV7-9, the J gene TRBJ2-7; no definite D call. CDR3 length equals 12 residues. Looked up from germline, CDR1 is SEHNR and CDR2 is FQNEAQ (reference sequence). Trimming cost V 4 bases and J 2 bases, with 6 bases left between them. The CDR3 DNA is TGTGCCAGCAGCTCCCGAGCCTACGAGCAGTACTTC. Translated, it gives CASSSRAYEQYF.